These 13 T cell receptor beta chains were all obtained from the same sample, sequenced in a study of blood T cells in healthy people across ages. Primed by a sample-barcoded 5' primer and a J-beta primer mix, a second PCR proceeded for about 6 to 11 cycles. TCRdb analysed the 5' RACE reads with MiXCR anew, one entry per CDR3 protein. The sample holds fewer than 600,000 distinct CDR3 sequences, about 29% seen once. This same sample was also taken into another study, of T cells of mothers and their children.

Specimen: blood. These receptors originate from a boy younger than 10 in good health.

The rearrangement links TRBV6-1 to TRBJ2-3; 7 positions match TRBD2. V was clipped by 5 bases and J by 6 bases; unmatched bases: 14. In germline, CDR1 is MNHNS, CDR2 SASEGT. This CDR3 region has 16 residues. DNA for the CDR3: TGTGCCAGCAGTCCCCTCGGACTAGTGGGGGGTGATACGCAGTATTTT. As protein: CASSPLGLVGGDTQYF.

CDR3 sequence: CSAAETGGLTGELFF. The CDR3 DNA is TGCAGCGCCGCGGAGACGGGAGGTCTCACCGGGGAGCTGTTTTTT. The V call is TRBV29-1, the J call TRBJ2-2, with 7 bases lining up with TRBD2. This CDR3 spans 15 amino acids. Trimming removed 7 bases from V and 4 bases from J; junction bases left unmatched: 12. Germline V gene sequence: CDR1 SQVTM, CDR2 ANQGSEA.

The rearrangement joins TRBV7-2 to TRBJ2-5; D might be TRBD2 (5 bases). This CDR3 spans 15 amino acids. V lost 1 base to trimming and J lost 2 bases, with 11 bases between them. CDR1 is SGHTA, CDR2 FQGNSA, per germline. The CDR3 DNA sequence: TGTGCCAGCAGCTTAGAGTACTGGAGGCAAGAGACCCAGTACTTC. Translated: CASSLEYWRQETQYF.

This clonotype was observed a few times. CDR3 bases: TGTGCCAGCAGTCACACCGGGACAGGGGGGGGCGAGACCCAGTACTTC. This encodes CASSHTGTGGGETQYF. The chain recombines TRBV12-3 or TRBV12-4 with TRBJ2-5, with 11 nucleotides matching TRBD1. V shed 5 bases and J 5 bases; nucleotides not matched to a gene: 10. This CDR3 has 16 amino acids.

As regards this clonotype: At one of its ends the junction is not consistent with the germline gene, which may arise from a read error. The chain combines TRBV3-1 with TRBJ2-5; D possibly corresponds to TRBD2 (5 bases). The J call may be in error: the DNA end matches TRBJ2-1 better. The CDR3 consists of 13 residues. Germline loops: CDR1 LGHDT, CDR2 YNNKEL (reference sequence). The CDR3: CASSQDWAGEQFF. The CDR3 DNA is TGCGCCAGCAGCCAAGATTGGGCGGGTGAGCAGTTCTTC.

This clonotype has just a few counts. The chain couples TRBV18 to TRBJ2-7; 9 bases are a match to TRBD1. CDR1 KGHSH and CDR2 LQKENI come from the germline V gene. V was clipped by 3 bases and J by 6 bases; unmatched bases: 6. The CDR3 spans 14 residues. This CDR3 reads CASSPAGTGLEQYF. The DNA for the CDR3 is TGTGCCAGCTCACCCGCCGGGACAGGGCTCGAGCAGTACTTC.

This rearrangement joins TRBV30 to TRBJ2-7; 7 positions agree with TRBD2. The last part of the DNA fits TRBJ2-5 better; the J call may be wrong. Germline CDR1 and CDR2: GTSNPN and SVGIG (reference sequence). The CDR3 has 18 residues. The CDR3 sequence: CAWSGSLTLATSSETQYF. The CDR3 nucleotides are TGTGCCTGGAGTGGAAGTCTAACCCTGGCGACTAGCTCGGAGACCCAGTACTTC.

The rearrangement joins TRBV20-1 to TRBJ2-7, with 7 bases identical to TRBD1. From germline, CDR1 is DFQATT and CDR2 SNEGSKA (reference sequence). The CDR3 consists of 16 residues. J gave up 1 base and V 0 bases, and 9 bases lay outside the gene matches. The CDR3 sequence: CSARDRRQGRSYEQYF. The CDR3 DNA sequence: TGCAGTGCTAGAGACCGAAGACAGGGACGGTCCTACGAGCAGTACTTC.

This clonotype came up once. The chain employs TRBV20-1 and TRBJ2-3, with D unclear. The V gene's germline CDR1 is DFQATT and CDR2 SNEGSKA (reference sequence). The CDR3 contains 14 residues. V lost 6 bases to trimming and J lost 8 bases, with 21 bases between them. CDR3 residues: CSAFSNGGVGTQYF. CDR3 DNA sequence: TGCAGTGCGTTTAGCAACGGCGGAGTTGGTACGCAGTATTTT.

This clonotype showed up just a few times. The chain joins TRBV12-3 or TRBV12-4 to TRBJ1-4, with D perhaps matching TRBD1 (6 bases). V dropped 5 bases and J dropped 5 bases, with 18 bases sitting between them. The CDR3 spans 16 residues. The CDR3 coding sequence is TGTGCCAGCAGTCCCAGTTCCAGGGGTGGGAATGAAAAACTGTTTTTT. This codes for CASSPSSRGGNEKLFF.

The chain has TRBV12-3 or TRBV12-4 and TRBJ1-6; perhaps TRBD1 as D (6 bases). This CDR3 region has 13 residues. Trimming shortened V by 3 bases and J by 9 bases, and 9 bases separated the two germline ends. The CDR3 DNA reads as TGTGCCAGCAGTTTGTCAGGGGCTTCACCCCTCCACTTT. Its translation is CASSLSGASPLHF.

Only a few counts were recorded for this clonotype. This chain links TRBV9 with TRBJ2-1, with 10 bases aligning to TRBD2. Germline V gene data show CDR1 as SGDLS and CDR2 as YYNGEE. With V trimmed by 3 bases and J by 3 bases, 12 bases remained unmatched. The length of the CDR3 is 18 residues. In DNA form, the CDR3 reads TGTGCCAGCAGCGGACGGCAGGGAACTAGCGGGGACTACAATGAGCAGTTCTTC. This sequence encodes CASSGRQGTSGDYNEQFF.

The sample holds a few counts of this clonotype. This chain joins TRBV9 and TRBJ1-1; D perhaps matches TRBD1 (5 bases). Trimming shortened V by 8 bases and J by 0 bases, and 20 bases separated the two germline ends. Germline V CDR1 and CDR2: SGDLS, YYNGEE. This CDR3 has 16 amino acids. In nucleotides, the CDR3 is TGTGCCAGTGCGGCCCCCAGGGACGGGGTGAACACTGAAGCTTTCTTT. Residues: CASAAPRDGVNTEAFF.